The next 20 T cell receptor beta chains were all read from a single sample in a study of T cells in Graves' hyperthyroidism and ophthalmopathy. Template material for amplifying TCR beta CDR3 regions consisted of RNA transcripts. The HTBI primer set was used in a first-round RT-PCR of the TCR CDR3. One entry per CDR3 protein, called by TCRdb with MiXCR from the multiplex PCR reads. The table includes under 300,000 distinct CDR3 sequences, 10% to 15% detected once. Sequencing input: blood. These receptors were obtained from a woman aged 30 to 39 with Graves' hyperthyroidism that later progressed to Graves' ophthalmopathy.

This clonotype has ten or more counts. This chain's CDR3 is CSGQPGLPNTEAFF. DNA for the CDR3: TGCAGCGGTCAACCCGGCTTACCGAACACTGAAGCTTTCTTT. The gene calls are TRBV29-1 and TRBJ1-1; D not resolved. The CDR3 spans 14 residues. Germline assignment: CDR1 SQVTM and CDR2 ANQGSEA. The V and J ends lost 7 bases and 1 base respectively, with 16 bases between them.

This clonotype was seen many times. V is TRBV11-2 and J is TRBJ1-5; TRBD1 matches at 10 bases. After removal of 5 bases from V and 2 bases from J, the junction contained 3 bases not matched to a gene. The CDR3 is 15 residues long. Germline CDR1 and CDR2: SGHAT and FQNNGV. The CDR3: CASSPTGGGNQPQHF. The CDR3 DNA follows: TGTGCCAGCAGCCCGACAGGGGGCGGCAATCAGCCCCAGCATTTT.

This clonotype was observed at least ten times. The V and J genes are TRBV4-3 and TRBJ2-2; 9 nucleotides align to TRBD2. J lost 1 base, V lost 4 bases, and 7 bases had no gene match. The CDR3 runs to 17 residues. Germline V gene lookup returns CDR1 LGHNA and CDR2 YSLEER. CDR3: CASSLKFSGGNTGELFF. DNA for the CDR3: TGCGCCAGCAGCCTTAAATTTAGCGGGGGGAACACCGGGGAGCTGTTTTTT.

This clonotype was observed many times. The J gene is TRBJ2-7, the V gene TRBV28; the D gene is possibly TRBD2 (6 bases). Germline CDR1 reads MDHEN; CDR2 reads SYDVKM. The CDR3 loop spans 13 amino acids. Trimming took off 7 bases at V and 2 bases at J, with 12 bases between the two ends. CDR3 sequence: CASTGGPTYEQYF. Here the CDR3 DNA reads TGTGCCAGCACTGGAGGGCCCACCTACGAGCAGTACTTC.

This clonotype was recorded many times. The chain links TRBV3-1 to TRBJ2-7; D remains unclear. Trimming left V 2 bases short and J 0 bases short, with 11 bases between. The length of the CDR3 is 15 residues. Germline values: CDR1 LGHDT, CDR2 YNNKEL (reference sequence). CDR3 coding DNA: TGTGCCAGCAGCCAAACAGTATCCCACTCCTACGAGCAGTACTTC. Amino acid sequence: CASSQTVSHSYEQYF.

This clonotype was counted many times. The CDR3 spells CASSDPTGPQPQHF. For the CDR3, the DNA is TGTGCCAGCAGTGACCCGACAGGGCCCCAGCCCCAGCATTTT. The V and J genes are TRBV6-1 and TRBJ1-5; TRBD1 aligns across 7 bases. The V segment lost 3 bases and the J segment 7 bases; nucleotides outside the gene matches: 6. The CDR3 extends over 14 amino acids. Germline-derived CDR1 and CDR2 are MNHNS and SASEGT.

This rearrangement joins TRBV30 to TRBJ1-5; D call uncertain. Germline lookup yields CDR1 GTSNPN and CDR2 SVGIG (reference sequence). The CDR3 is 12 amino acids. The V end lost 0 bases, the J end lost 7 bases, and 7 bases lay between the germline ends. Here the CDR3 reads CAWSVPAQPQHF. CDR3 nucleotides: TGTGCCTGGAGTGTACCAGCCCAGCCCCAGCATTTT. Using reference TRBV30 and TRBJ1-5 for the parts outside the CDR3, the full variable domain is SQTIHQWPATLVQPVGSPLSLECTVEGTSNPNLYWYRQAAGRGLQLLFYSVGIGQISSEVPQNLSASRPQDRQFILSSKKLLLSDSGFYLCAWSVPAQPQHFGDGTRLSIL.

There are many counts of this clonotype. The chain joins TRBV20-1 to TRBJ2-5; TRBD2 is a possible D gene (5 bases). V was clipped by 3 bases and J by 5 bases, with 13 bases between them. CDR3 length: 13 amino acids. Per the germline V gene, CDR1 is DFQATT and CDR2 is SNEGSKA (reference sequence). In DNA, the CDR3 is TGCAGTGCTAGTGAGGGCGTGATGGAGACCCAGTACTTC. Residues: CSASEGVMETQYF.

This clonotype was seen many times. The rearrangement uses TRBV11-2 and TRBJ1-4; D unclear. The CDR3 covers 15 residues. Germline V lookup: CDR1 SGHAT, CDR2 FQNNGV. Trimming left V 1 base short and J 3 bases short, with 9 bases between. This CDR3 is CASSLGSRPNEKLFF. CDR3 in DNA: TGTGCCAGCAGCTTAGGAAGCCGGCCTAATGAAAAACTGTTTTTT.

This clonotype was counted at least ten times. In DNA, the CDR3 is TGTGCCAGCAGTTCCAGACCGGGACAAAGCTCCTACAATGAGCAGTTCTTC. Its protein is CASSSRPGQSSYNEQFF. The chain has TRBV6-1 and TRBJ2-1, with D maybe TRBD1 (6 bases). Germline V lookup: CDR1 MNHNS, CDR2 SASEGT. Trimming shortened V by 5 bases and J by 0 bases, and 17 bases separated the two germline ends. The CDR3 runs 17 residues.

The chain employs TRBV27 and TRBJ2-1; D is perhaps TRBD1 (6 bases). The DNA end lines up better with TRBJ2-7; the J call may be wrong. Germline V gene lookup returns CDR1 MNHEY and CDR2 SMNVEV (reference sequence). CDR3 length: 15 amino acids. The CDR3 is CASRNRVGSLHEQYF. The CDR3 DNA reads as TGTGCCAGCAGGAACAGGGTCGGCTCCCTCCACGAGCAGTACTTC.

This clonotype occurred many times. The J gene is TRBJ2-7, the V gene TRBV11-2, with 11 bases that match TRBD2. Per the germline V gene, CDR1 is SGHAT and CDR2 is FQNNGV. This CDR3 has 17 amino acids. J lost 2 bases, V lost 2 bases, and 8 bases had no gene match. CDR3 bases: TGTGCCAGCAGCTTAAGTAGCGGGAGGGCTGAGGCCTACGAGCAGTACTTC. As protein: CASSLSSGRAEAYEQYF.

On this clonotype itself: Sequence at one end of the junction differs from germline and may be a read error. The chain recombines TRBV12-5 with TRBJ2-1, with 9 bases matching TRBD1. CDR3 length: 15 amino acids. Germline V gives CDR1 LGHNT, CDR2 FRNRAP. CDR3 DNA: TGTGCTAGTGGTTTGGGACAGGGGGTTTACAGTGAGCAGTTCTTC. Residues: CASGLGQGVYSEQFF. Combining the CDR3 with reference TRBV12-5 and TRBJ2-1 gives the whole variable domain DARVTQTPRHKVTEMGQEVTMRCQPILGHNTVFWYRQTMMQGLELLAYFRNRAPLDDSGMPKDRFSAEMPDATLATLKIQPSEPRDSAVYFCASGLGQGVYSEQFFGPGTRLTVL.

This clonotype was counted ten times or more. V is TRBV11-2 and J is TRBJ2-1, with 9 bases that match TRBD2. The V segment lost 5 bases and the J segment 8 bases; nucleotides outside the gene matches: 7. Germline V gives CDR1 SGHAT, CDR2 FQNNGV. This CDR3 has 14 residues. The DNA of the CDR3 is TGTGCCAGCAGCGTTAGCGGGAGAATCTATGAGCAGTTCTTC. Translating gives CASSVSGRIYEQFF.

At least ten counts were recorded for this clonotype. In nucleotides, the CDR3 is TGTGCCAGCGCCCGGGACAGGGTCGGAAATGAGCAGTTCTTC. Its protein is CASARDRVGNEQFF. The chain uses TRBV27 and TRBJ2-1; 9 bases are shared with TRBD1. J gave up 7 bases and V 8 bases, and 9 bases lay outside the gene matches. The CDR3 consists of 14 residues. The V gene's germline CDR1 is MNHEY and CDR2 SMNVEV (reference sequence).

The table lists this clonotype with many counts. V usage is TRBV20-1 and J usage is TRBJ2-7; D call uncertain. Per germline, CDR1 DFQATT and CDR2 SNEGSKA (reference sequence). V lost 5 bases, J lost 0 bases, and 8 bases lay in between. The CDR3 spans 12 residues. CDR3 DNA: TGCAGTGCTCCAGATAGCTCCTACGAGCAGTACTTC. It codes for CSAPDSSYEQYF.

This chain links TRBV4-3 with TRBJ2-6; D is possibly TRBD2 (6 bases). The CDR3 has 17 amino acids. V was pared by 0 bases and J by 0 bases, with 9 bases between. CDR1 is LGHNA, CDR2 YSLEER, per germline. CDR3 coding DNA: TGCGCCAGCAGCCAAGATCGGAGGGTCTCTGGGGCCAACGTCCTGACTTTC. Translated, it gives CASSQDRRVSGANVLTF.

This clonotype has a count of ten or more. This chain links TRBV27 with TRBJ2-7; TRBD2 might be the D (5 bases). The CDR3 runs to 14 residues. Germline V gene data show CDR1 as MNHEY and CDR2 as SMNVEV (reference sequence). The ends were cut back, 3 bases at V and 4 bases at J, with 13 bases in the middle. CDR3 sequence reads: CASSLREIGYEQYF. DNA of the CDR3: TGTGCCAGCAGTTTGAGGGAGATCGGGTACGAGCAGTACTTC.

This clonotype showed up many times. The chain links TRBV19 to TRBJ1-1; D gene unclear. Germline V CDR1 and CDR2: LNHDA, SQIVND (reference sequence). V was pared by 6 bases and J by 5 bases, with 10 bases between. The CDR3 is 12 residues long. The CDR3 here is CASRIGGTEAFF. The CDR3 DNA is TGTGCCAGTAGAATTGGAGGGACTGAAGCTTTCTTT.

This clonotype was seen at least ten times. The V call is TRBV6-2 or TRBV6-3, the J call TRBJ2-2, with no clear D. Germline CDR1 and CDR2: MNHEY and SVGEGT. This CDR3 is built from 13 residues. Trimming pared 6 bases from V and 0 bases from J, leaving 5 bases between. CDR3: CASSPANTGELFF. The DNA of the CDR3 is TGTGCCAGCAGCCCAGCGAACACCGGGGAGCTGTTTTTT.